The entry that follows covers one T cell receptor beta chain sequence. The sample belongs to a study of T cell responses to AZD1222 COVID-19 vaccine. Method: immunoSEQ multiplex PCR; TCRdb's copy keeps in-frame clones and lacks some. Found here are approximately 120,000 clones, about nine tenths of them singletons; the top ten hold over 4%. The trim removed 2 bases at V and 5 bases at J, leaving 8 bases unmatched. Germline loops: CDR1 SGHTA, CDR2 FQGNSA. This CDR3 comprises 15 residues. The chain employs TRBV7-2 and TRBJ2-5, with 7 bases identical to TRBD2. This sequence was found in an adult in good health. The sequenced sample was peripheral blood, obtained on day 0 of AZD1222 vaccination. The CDR3 sequence: CASSLNAGVGETQYF. CDR3 nucleotides: TGTGCCAGCAGCTTAAATGCGGGAGTGGGGGAGACCCAGTACTTC.